This entry describes one T cell receptor (beta chain). The authors' processing: Reference gene primer amplification gave estimated nucleated cell counts. Only in-frame clones appear in the TCRdb table, and some are missing; sequencing was by immunoSEQ multiplex PCR. Clonal size and the V and J genes are those of that table, whereas D and trimming came from the DNA. The sample holds 150,000 to 200,000 clones; 85% are singletons and the top ten take under 4%. These data belong to a study of blood T cell repertoires in COVID-19. Study summary: The analysed material was cDNA or gDNA that came from T cells, B-cell-depleted T cells, or PBMCs.

This CDR3 spans 16 amino acids. Germline-derived CDR1 and CDR2 are ENHRY and SYGVKD. V was trimmed by 2 bases and J by 1 base, leaving 13 bases between them. The V call is TRBV10-3, the J call TRBJ2-3, with TRBD2 as a possible D gene (6 bases). The TCR was taken from a human donor with acute or convalescent COVID-19. The donor label of this sample is uncertain. The specimen was peripheral blood. CDR3 sequence (DNA): TGTGCCATCAGTGAGGTATCGGGGGTAGGCACAGATACGCAGTATTTT. Protein: CAISEVSGVGTDTQYF.